Each of the 11 T cell receptor beta chains below was sequenced from the same sample in a study of cytomegalovirus exposure and HLA in healthy donors. Both 60 Vbeta primers and 13 Jbeta primers went into the PCR. The protocol was immunoSEQ multiplex PCR, while the TCRdb copy is restricted to in-frame clones and leaves out a portion. Among around 100,000 clones listed, around 80% were seen once. Specimen: PBMCs. The receptors stem from a female donor in good health and CMV-seropositive.

This rearrangement joins TRBV18 to TRBJ2-5, with 11 bases lining up with TRBD1. In germline, CDR1 is KGHSH, CDR2 LQKENI. Losses at the gene ends were 6 bases for V and 4 bases for J; bases not matched to a gene: 7. The CDR3 runs to 15 residues. In DNA form, the CDR3 reads TGTGCCAGCTCTCCTCTAGGGACAGGGGGAGAGACCCAGTACTTC. It specifies CASSPLGTGGETQYF.

The gene calls are TRBV5-1 and TRBJ2-2; tentative D call: TRBD1 (5 bases). The CDR3 runs 16 residues. The germline CDR1 and CDR2 sequences are SGHRS and YFSETQ. The CDR3 sequence is CASSRALNTNTGELFF. The CDR3 coding sequence is TGCGCTTCAAGCAGGGCCTTGAACACGAACACCGGGGAGCTGTTTTTT.

The chain recombines TRBV19 with TRBJ1-2, with TRBD1 matching 8 bases. This CDR3 region has 14 residues. Trimming at V came to 3 bases and at J to 4 bases, leaving 4 bases not matched to a gene. Germline V gene data show CDR1 as LNHDA and CDR2 as SQIVND (reference sequence). Here the CDR3 reads CASSISGGTYGYTF. The CDR3 DNA reads as TGTGCCAGTAGTATCTCAGGGGGCACCTATGGCTACACCTTC.

The chain links TRBV4-3 to TRBJ2-1; 8 nucleotides agree with TRBD2. From germline, CDR1 is LGHNA and CDR2 YSLEER. J was trimmed by 5 bases and V by 1 base; bases with no gene match: 4. This CDR3 region has 15 residues. The CDR3 here is CASSQVLAGNNEQFF. The CDR3 DNA reads TGCGCCAGCAGCCAAGTCTTAGCGGGGAACAATGAGCAGTTCTTC.

The rearrangement links TRBV4-1 to TRBJ2-3; TRBD2 matches at 7 bases. Germline V gives CDR1 MGHRA, CDR2 YSYEKL. The CDR3 spans 15 residues. Trimming removed 0 bases from V and 2 bases from J; junction bases left unmatched: 2. Written as DNA, the CDR3 is TGCGCCAGCAGCCAAGAGCGGGGGATCACAGATACGCAGTATTTT. It codes for CASSQERGITDTQYF.

The V call is TRBV5-1, the J call TRBJ2-4, with D perhaps TRBD1 (6 bases). Germline values: CDR1 SGHRS, CDR2 YFSETQ. The CDR3 sequence is 16 residues long. Trimming took off 0 bases at V and 3 bases at J, with 13 bases between the two ends. The CDR3 DNA follows: TGCGCCAGCAGCTTGGCCTGGGCAGGGGACAAAAACATTCAGTACTTC. This encodes CASSLAWAGDKNIQYF.

The chain recombines TRBV9 with TRBJ2-5; 15 bases line up with TRBD2. This CDR3 spans 17 amino acids. Losses at the gene ends were 0 bases for V and 4 bases for J; bases not matched to a gene: 4. CDR1 is SGDLS, CDR2 YYNGEE, per germline. CDR3 coding DNA: TGTGCCAGCAGCGTAGACCAGGGACTAGCGGGGGGAGAGACCCAGTACTTC. Its protein is CASSVDQGLAGGETQYF.

DNA for the CDR3: TGTGCCAGCAATCCCCTCGGGGGTCGGGGTAAGCAGTTCTTC. It yields the protein CASNPLGGRGKQFF. V and J are TRBV14 and TRBJ2-1, with D possibly TRBD2 on 6 matching bases. The ends were cut back, 7 bases at V and 11 bases at J, with 21 bases in the middle. Germline CDR1 reads SGHDN; CDR2 reads FVKESK. This CDR3 has 14 amino acids.

By proportion, this clone is medium-sized (0.01 to 0.1%). This chain connects TRBV10-1 to TRBJ2-2; TRBD1 matches 10 bases. The CDR3 runs 14 residues. Germline loops: CDR1 WNHNN, CDR2 SYGVQD (reference sequence). V shed 4 bases, J shed 6 bases, and the junction held 2 bases outside the gene matches. CDR3 sequence: CASSGQGAAGELFF. The CDR3 DNA is TGCGCCAGCAGTGGACAGGGGGCGGCCGGGGAGCTGTTTTTT.

The rearrangement links TRBV19 to TRBJ2-7, with D unresolved. Germline-derived CDR1 and CDR2 are LNHDA and SQIVND (reference sequence). Deletions cut 3 bases from V and 6 bases from J, with 15 bases between. The CDR3 is made up of 14 amino acids. DNA for the CDR3: TGTGCCAGTAGTATCGCGGCCGCATCTTTCGAGCAGTACTTC. Amino acids: CASSIAAASFEQYF.

The rearrangement links TRBV9 to TRBJ1-1, with 8 bases aligning to TRBD1. The CDR3 is made up of 14 amino acids. Germline lookup yields CDR1 SGDLS and CDR2 YYNGEE. V lost 2 bases and J lost 7; bases outside the gene matches: 7. CDR3 in amino acids: CASSVGQGRGEAFF. The CDR3 DNA sequence: TGTGCCAGCAGCGTCGGACAGGGCCGAGGTGAAGCTTTCTTT. The whole variable domain, filled in from reference TRBV9 and TRBJ1-1, reads DSGVTQTPKHLITATGQRVTLRCSPRSGDLSVYWYQQSLDQGLQFLIQYYNGEERAKGNILERFSAQQFPDLHSELNLSSLELGDSALYFCASSVGQGRGEAFFGQGTRLTVV.